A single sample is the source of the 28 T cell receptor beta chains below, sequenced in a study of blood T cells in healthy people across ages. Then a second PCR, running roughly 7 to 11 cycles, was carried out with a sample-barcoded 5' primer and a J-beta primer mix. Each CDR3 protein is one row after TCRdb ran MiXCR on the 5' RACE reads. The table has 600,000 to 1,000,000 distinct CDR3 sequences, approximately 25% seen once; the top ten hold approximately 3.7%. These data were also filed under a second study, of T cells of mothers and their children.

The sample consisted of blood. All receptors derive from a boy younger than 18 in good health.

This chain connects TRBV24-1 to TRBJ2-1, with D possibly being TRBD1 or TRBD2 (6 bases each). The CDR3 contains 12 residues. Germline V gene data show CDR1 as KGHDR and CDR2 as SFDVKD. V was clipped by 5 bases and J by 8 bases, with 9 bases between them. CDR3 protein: CATSAGGYEQFF. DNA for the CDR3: TGTGCCACCAGTGCCGGGGGCTATGAGCAGTTCTTC.

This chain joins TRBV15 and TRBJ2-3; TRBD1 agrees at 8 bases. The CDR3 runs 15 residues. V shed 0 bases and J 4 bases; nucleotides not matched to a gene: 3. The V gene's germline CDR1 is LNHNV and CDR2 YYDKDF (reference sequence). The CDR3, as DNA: TGTGCCACCAGCAGAGACTCAGGGGGCGCAGATACGCAGTATTTT. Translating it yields CATSRDSGGADTQYF.

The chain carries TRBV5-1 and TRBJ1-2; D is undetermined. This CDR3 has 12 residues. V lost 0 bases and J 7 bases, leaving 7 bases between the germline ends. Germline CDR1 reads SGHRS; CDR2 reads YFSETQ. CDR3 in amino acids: CASSLEPPGYTF. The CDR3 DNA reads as TGCGCCAGCAGCTTGGAACCTCCTGGCTACACCTTC.

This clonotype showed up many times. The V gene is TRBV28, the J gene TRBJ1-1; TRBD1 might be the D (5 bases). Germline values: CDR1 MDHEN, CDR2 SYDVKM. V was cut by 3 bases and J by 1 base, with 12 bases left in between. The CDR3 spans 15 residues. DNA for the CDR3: TGTGCCAGCAGTTTCCGGGGCCCGAAGAACACTGAAGCTTTCTTT. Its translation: CASSFRGPKNTEAFF.

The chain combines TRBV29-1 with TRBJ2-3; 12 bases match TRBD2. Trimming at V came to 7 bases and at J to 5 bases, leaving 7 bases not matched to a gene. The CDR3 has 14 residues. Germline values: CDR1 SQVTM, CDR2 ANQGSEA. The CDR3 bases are TGCAGCGCCCTGACTAGCGGGGGAGGAGATACGCAGTATTTT. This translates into CSALTSGGGDTQYF.

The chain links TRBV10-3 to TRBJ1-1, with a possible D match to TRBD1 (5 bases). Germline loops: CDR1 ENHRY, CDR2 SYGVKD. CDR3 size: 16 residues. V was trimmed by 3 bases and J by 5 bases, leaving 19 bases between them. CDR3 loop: CAISEIPRGEGTEAFF. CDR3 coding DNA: TGTGCCATCAGTGAAATCCCTCGAGGGGAAGGGACTGAAGCTTTCTTT.

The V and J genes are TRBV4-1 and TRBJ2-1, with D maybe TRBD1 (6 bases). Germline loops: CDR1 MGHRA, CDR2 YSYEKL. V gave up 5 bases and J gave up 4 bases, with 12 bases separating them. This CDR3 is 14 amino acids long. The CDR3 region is CASSWGRVYNEQFF. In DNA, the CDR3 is TGCGCCAGCAGCTGGGGGCGGGTGTACAATGAGCAGTTCTTC.

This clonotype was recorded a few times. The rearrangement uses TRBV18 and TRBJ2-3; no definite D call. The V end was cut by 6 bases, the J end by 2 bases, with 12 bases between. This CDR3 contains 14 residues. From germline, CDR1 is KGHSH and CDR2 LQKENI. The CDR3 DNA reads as TGTGCCAGCTCCCTGACGAGTAACACAGATACGCAGTATTTT. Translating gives CASSLTSNTDTQYF. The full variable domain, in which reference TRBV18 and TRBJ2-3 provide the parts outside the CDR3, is NAGVMQNPRHLVRRRGQEARLRCSPMKGHSHVYWYRQLPEEGLKFMVYLQKENIIDESGMPKERFSAEFPKEGPSILRIQQVVRGDSAAYFCASSLTSNTDTQYFGPGTRLTVL.

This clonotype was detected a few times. The CDR3 loop is CASSKSTGGNTEAFF. CDR3 bases: TGTGCCAGCAGTAAAAGTACAGGGGGCAACACTGAAGCTTTCTTT. The V call is TRBV12-3 or TRBV12-4, the J call TRBJ1-1; 9 bases fit TRBD1. Germline trimming cut 5 bases from V and 2 bases from J; bases unmatched to any gene: 6. The CDR3 has 15 amino acids.

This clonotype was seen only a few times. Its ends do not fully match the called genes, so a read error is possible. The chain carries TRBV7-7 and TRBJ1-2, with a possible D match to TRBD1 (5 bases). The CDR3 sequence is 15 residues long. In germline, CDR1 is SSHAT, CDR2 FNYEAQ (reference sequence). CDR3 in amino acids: CASSPWRGGGDGYTF. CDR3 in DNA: TGTGCTAGCAGCCCCTGGAGGGGTGGGGGTGATGGCTACACCTTC.

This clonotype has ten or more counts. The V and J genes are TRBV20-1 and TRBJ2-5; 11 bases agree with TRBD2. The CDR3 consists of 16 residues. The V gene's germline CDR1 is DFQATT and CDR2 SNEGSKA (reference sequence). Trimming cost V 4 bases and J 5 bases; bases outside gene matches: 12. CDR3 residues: CSAISGGALVEETQYF. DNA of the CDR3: TGCAGTGCTATTAGCGGGGGGGCCCTTGTGGAGGAGACCCAGTACTTC.

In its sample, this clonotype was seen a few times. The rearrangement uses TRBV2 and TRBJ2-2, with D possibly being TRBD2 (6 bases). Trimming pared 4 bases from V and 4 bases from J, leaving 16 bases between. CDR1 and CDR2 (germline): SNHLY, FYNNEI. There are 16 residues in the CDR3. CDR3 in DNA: TGTGCCAGCAGTGCTTATTGGCAGGGAGGCACCGGGGAGCTGTTTTTT. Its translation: CASSAYWQGGTGELFF.

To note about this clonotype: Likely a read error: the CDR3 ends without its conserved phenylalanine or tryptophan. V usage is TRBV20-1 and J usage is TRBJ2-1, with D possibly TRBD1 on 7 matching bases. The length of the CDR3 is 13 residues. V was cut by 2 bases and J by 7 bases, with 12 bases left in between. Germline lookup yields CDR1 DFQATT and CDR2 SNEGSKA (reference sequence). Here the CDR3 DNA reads TGCAGTGCTAGATCCGGGGGACAGAATGAGCAGTTCCTC. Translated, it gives CSARSGGQNEQFL.

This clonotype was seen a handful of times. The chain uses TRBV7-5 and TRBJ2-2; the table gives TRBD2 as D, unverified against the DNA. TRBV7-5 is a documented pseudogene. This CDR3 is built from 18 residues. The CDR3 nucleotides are TGTATCCAACTACCAGCCGGGGGGCTTGGGGAGGGCACCGGGGAGCTGTTTTTT. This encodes CIQLPAGGLGEGTGELFF.

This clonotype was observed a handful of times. In DNA, the CDR3 is TGTGCCAGCAGGGGGACTCCCCGGGGGGAAGATACGCAGTATTTT. The encoded protein is CASRGTPRGEDTQYF. The chain joins TRBV6-5 to TRBJ2-3; 7 positions agree with TRBD2. CDR1 is MNHEY and CDR2 is SVGAGI in the germline V gene. The CDR3 covers 15 residues. J lost 5 bases, V lost 6 bases, and 11 bases had no gene match.

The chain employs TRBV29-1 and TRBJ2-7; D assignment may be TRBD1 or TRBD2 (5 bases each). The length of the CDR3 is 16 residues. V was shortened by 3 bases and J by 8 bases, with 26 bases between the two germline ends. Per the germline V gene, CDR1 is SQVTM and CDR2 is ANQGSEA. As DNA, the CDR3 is TGCAGCGTTGACCAAGAGGGGCTGGCAGAAGTACGACAGCAGTACTTC. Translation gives CSVDQEGLAEVRQQYF.

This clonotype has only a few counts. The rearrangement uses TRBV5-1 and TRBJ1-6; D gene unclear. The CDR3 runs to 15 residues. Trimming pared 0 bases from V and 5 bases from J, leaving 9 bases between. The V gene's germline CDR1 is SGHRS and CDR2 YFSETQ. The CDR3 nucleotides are TGCGCCAGCAGCTTGGCCGGTAGAGATAATTCACCCCTCCACTTT. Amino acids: CASSLAGRDNSPLHF.

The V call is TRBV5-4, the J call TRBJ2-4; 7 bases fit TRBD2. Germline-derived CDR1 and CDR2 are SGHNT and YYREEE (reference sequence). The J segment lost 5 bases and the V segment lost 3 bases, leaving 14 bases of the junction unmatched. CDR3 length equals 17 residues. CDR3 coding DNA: TGTGCCAGCAGCTACTCAATATTTGGGCTAGCGGAAAACATTCAGTACTTC. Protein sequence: CASSYSIFGLAENIQYF.

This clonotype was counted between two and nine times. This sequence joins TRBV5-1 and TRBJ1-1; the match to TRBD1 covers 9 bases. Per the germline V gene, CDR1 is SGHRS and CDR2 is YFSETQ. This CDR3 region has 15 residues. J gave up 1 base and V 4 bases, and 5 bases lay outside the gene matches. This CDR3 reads CASSSEGQGNTEAFF. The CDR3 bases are TGCGCCAGCAGCAGTGAGGGACAGGGGAACACTGAAGCTTTCTTT.

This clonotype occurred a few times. CDR3 nucleotide sequence: TGCGCCAGCAGCCAAGACCCGTTGGATACGCAGTATTTT. It yields the protein CASSQDPLDTQYF. V is TRBV4-1 and J is TRBJ2-3, with D hard to call. Germline values: CDR1 MGHRA, CDR2 YSYEKL. With 0 bases removed from V and 6 bases from J, the gap between germline ends came to 7 bases. The CDR3 runs 13 residues.

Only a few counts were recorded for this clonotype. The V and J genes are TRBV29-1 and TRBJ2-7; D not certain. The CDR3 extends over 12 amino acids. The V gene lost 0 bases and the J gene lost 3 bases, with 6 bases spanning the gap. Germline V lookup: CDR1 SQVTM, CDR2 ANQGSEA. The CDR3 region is CSVEDPNYEQYF. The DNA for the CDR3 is TGCAGCGTTGAAGATCCTAACTACGAGCAGTACTTC.

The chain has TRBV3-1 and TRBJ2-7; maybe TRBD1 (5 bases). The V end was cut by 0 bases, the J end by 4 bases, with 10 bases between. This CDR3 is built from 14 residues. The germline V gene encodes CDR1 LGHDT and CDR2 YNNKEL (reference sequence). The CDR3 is CASSQEDIPYEQYF. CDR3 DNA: TGTGCCAGCAGCCAAGAGGACATCCCTTACGAGCAGTACTTC.

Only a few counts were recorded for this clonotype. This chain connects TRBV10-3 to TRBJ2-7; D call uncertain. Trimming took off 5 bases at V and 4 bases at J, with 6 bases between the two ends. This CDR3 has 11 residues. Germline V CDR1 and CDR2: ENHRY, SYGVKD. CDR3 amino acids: CAISMGYEQYF. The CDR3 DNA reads TGTGCCATCAGTATGGGGTACGAGCAGTACTTC.

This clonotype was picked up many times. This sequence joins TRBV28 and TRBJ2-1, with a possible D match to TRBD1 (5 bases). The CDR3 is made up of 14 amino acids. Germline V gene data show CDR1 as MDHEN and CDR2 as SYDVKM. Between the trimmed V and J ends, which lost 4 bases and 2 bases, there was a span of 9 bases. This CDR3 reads CASSYQGTYNEQFF. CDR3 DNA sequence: TGTGCCAGCAGTTATCAGGGAACCTACAATGAGCAGTTCTTC.

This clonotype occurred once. CDR3 in amino acids: CASSALAGDSNEQFF. CDR3 bases: TGTGCCAGCAGCGCGCTAGCGGGAGATAGCAATGAGCAGTTCTTC. The chain links TRBV14 to TRBJ2-1, with TRBD2 matching over 10 bases. Per the germline V gene, CDR1 is SGHDN and CDR2 is FVKESK. With V trimmed by 5 bases and J by 6 bases, 7 bases remained unmatched. This CDR3 has 15 residues.

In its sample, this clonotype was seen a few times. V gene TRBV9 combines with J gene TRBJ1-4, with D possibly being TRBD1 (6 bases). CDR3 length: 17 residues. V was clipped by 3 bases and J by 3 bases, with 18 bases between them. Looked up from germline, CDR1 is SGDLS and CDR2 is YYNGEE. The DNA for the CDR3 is TGTGCCAGCAGCGCCAAAGGGACACCATCGGCTAATGAAAAACTGTTTTTT. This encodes CASSAKGTPSANEKLFF.

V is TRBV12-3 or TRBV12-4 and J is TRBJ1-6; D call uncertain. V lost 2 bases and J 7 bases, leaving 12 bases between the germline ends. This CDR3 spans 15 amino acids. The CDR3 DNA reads TGTGCCAGCAGTTTAATGGGCAGGTTGAATTCACCCCTCCACTTT. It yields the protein CASSLMGRLNSPLHF.

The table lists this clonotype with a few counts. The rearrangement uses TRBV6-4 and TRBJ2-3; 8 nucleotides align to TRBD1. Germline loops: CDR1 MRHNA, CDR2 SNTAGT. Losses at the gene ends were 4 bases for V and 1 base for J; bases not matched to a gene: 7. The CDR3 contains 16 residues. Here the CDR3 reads CASSAGTGGGTDTQYF. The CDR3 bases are TGTGCCAGCAGTGCTGGGACAGGTGGGGGCACAGATACGCAGTATTTT.